This T cell receptor beta chain appears in the sequencing data of a study of post-analysis software for immune sequencing data. Study details: The disease courses covered relapsing-remitting, secondary progressive and progressive-relapsing multiple sclerosis.

Unique molecular identifiers had been added to the TCR beta cDNA libraries. Input of about 0.95 to 10 million T cells yielded a few hundred thousand cDNA molecules. From the PCR reads, TCRdb called clonotypes with MiXCR, one entry per CDR3 protein. The sample has 600,000 to 700,000 distinct CDR3 sequences; 55% to 70% are singletons. Germline lookup yields CDR1 SQVTM and CDR2 ANQGSEA. V shed 5 bases and J shed 4 bases, with 11 bases lying between them. CDR3 length: 12 residues. General study points: For normalized Chao1 diversity, multiple sclerosis patients scored significantly lower than controls did. In patients, TRBV5-6, TRBV5-1 and TRBV20-1 belonged to five TRBV segments found more frequently than in controls. By F measure, strong co-clustering occurred among samples prepared in the same batch.

As for this clonotype: Its antigen is unidentified.

The rearrangement links TRBV29-1 to TRBJ1-1; D gene unclear. The specimen sequenced was blood. The origin of this receptor is a girl aged 2 to 10 with multiple sclerosis. CDR3 region: CSVYQVGTEAFF. DNA of the CDR3: TGCAGCGTTTACCAGGTGGGCACTGAAGCTTTCTTT.